This T cell receptor beta chain appears in the sequencing data of a study of blood T cell repertoires in COVID-19. Individuals drawn from around 25 US areas were about 18 to 95 years old. What the recovered Cohort 3 donors had was two negative PCRs, clearance, or symptom resolution. Trimming pared 8 bases from V and 9 bases from J, leaving 17 bases between. The CDR3 length is 13 residues. Per the germline V gene, CDR1 is MNHEY and CDR2 is SVGAGI. Method: immunoSEQ multiplex PCR; TCRdb's copy keeps in-frame clones and lacks some. In the table there are 110,000 to 150,000 clones, around 80% of which are singletons.

Sequences were obtained from PBMCs or T cells enriched from blood (not recorded which). The chain links TRBV6-5 to TRBJ2-4, with a weak D call TRBD2 (7 bases). The sequence came from a woman aged 45-65 years who had recovered from COVID-19. The CDR3 DNA sequence: TGTGCCAGCTCTGGGGGGGCGGAAGCCATTCAGTACTTC. Translated: CASSGGAEAIQYF.